This TCR beta chain originates from a study of PD-1 blockade in classical Hodgkin lymphoma. Study results and caveats: Differences between repertoires have undefined causes, possibly disease activity or prior therapy.

The time point: newly diagnosed, previously untreated cHL patient sample. Negative magnetic selection isolated CD4+ T cells from thawed PBMCs. Researchers used newly diagnosed, untreated classical Hodgkin lymphoma PBMCs for comparison. Trimming cost V 2 bases and J 0 bases, with 8 bases left between them. This CDR3 spans 15 amino acids. Germline values: CDR1 SGHRS, CDR2 YFSETQ. Details on this clone: Antigen unknown.

Sequenced by immunoSEQ multiplex PCR; TCRdb stores in-frame clones only, minus some. The table lists fewer than 40,000 clones, around 89% of them singletons. What was sequenced was CD4+ T cells from blood. This clonotype was obtained from a human donor with classical Hodgkin lymphoma. V gene TRBV5-1 combines with J gene TRBJ2-2; D remains unclear. DNA for the CDR3: TGCGCCAGCAGCTTTACAAGCGCGAACACCGGGGAGCTGTTTTTT. Amino acids: CASSFTSANTGELFF.